This T cell receptor (beta chain) was captured in a study of T-cell memory formation after mild COVID-19. Notes on the study in general: Contracting CD4+ clones sat mainly in CM and EM; CD8+ in EMRA.

TCRdb ran MiXCR on the 5' RACE reads and lists one entry per CDR3 protein. The data hold 350,000 to 500,000 distinct CDR3 sequences, with under 25% observed a single time. Germline V gene sequence: CDR1 SEHNR, CDR2 FQNEAQ (reference sequence). The CDR3 is made up of 16 amino acids. With 5 bases clipped from V and 3 bases from J, the junction kept 8 bases outside the gene matches. This clonotype has more than one count but fewer than ten. The antigen is undetermined. This sequence originates from an adult woman who had mild COVID-19 (a few samples of this study predate the infection). Cell type and time point are not known. The chain has TRBV7-9 and TRBJ2-1; 9 nucleotides agree with TRBD1. The sample comprised PBMCs or a T cell subset sorted from them (not recorded which). Written as DNA, the CDR3 is TGTGCCAGCAGCGCCCGGACAGGGGAGAACTACAATGAGCAGTTCTTC. Its protein is CASSARTGENYNEQFF.